Listed below are T cell receptor beta chains from one sample, sequenced in a study of identical twins. TCRdb passed the 5' RACE reads through MiXCR, listing each CDR3 protein once. The table includes about 520,000 distinct CDR3 sequences, under 25% detected once. These same records also appear under a second study, on T cells expressing NK-cell markers.

Specimen: CD4+ T cells sorted from blood. The receptors come from a woman between 18 and 29 years old in good health. CDR3s include the opening cysteine and the closing phenylalanine or tryptophan. A D gene is named only where the DNA matches it firmly. Only some rows state a clone size, as once, few, many or a class for expanded clones.

size	V	J	D	DNA	CDR3
NA	TRBV7-2	TRBJ2-3	NA	TGTGCCAGCAGCTTAGCGGCACTAACAGATACGCAGTATTTT	CASSLAALTDTQYF
NA	TRBV7-7	TRBJ2-1	NA	TGTGCTAGCAGCTTAGGTGGGCGCTTGGACAATGAGCAGTTCTTC	CASSLGGRLDNEQFF
NA	TRBV10-3	TRBJ2-5	NA	TGTGCCATCAAAGGGGGGGCGCGGGAGACCCAGTACTTC	CAIKGGARETQYF
many	TRBV7-2	TRBJ1-5	NA	TGTGCCAGCAGTAACCACAATCAGCCCCAGCATTTT	CASSNHNQPQHF
NA	TRBV5-1	TRBJ2-3	NA	TGCGCCAGCATGGCTCTGGGGGCCTTACGCACAGATACGCAGTATTTT	CASMALGALRTDTQYF
NA	TRBV20-1	TRBJ2-5	TRBD1	TGCAGTGCAGTGGGGACAGGAGGAGAGACCCAGTACTTC	CSAVGTGGETQYF
NA	TRBV19	TRBJ2-3	NA	TGTGCCAGTAGTATCCAGGGGAGCACAGATACGCAGTATTTT	CASSIQGSTDTQYF
few	TRBV12-3/TRBV12-4	TRBJ2-7	TRBD2	TGTGCCAGCAGAGTTTCGGGAGGGCCCTACGAGCAGTACTTC	CASRVSGGPYEQYF
NA	TRBV20-1	TRBJ2-1	TRBD2	TGCAGTGCTAGATCGTCAGAAGCGGGAGTCTACAATGAGCAGTTCTTC	CSARSSEAGVYNEQFF
few	TRBV7-9	TRBJ2-7	TRBD1	TGTGCCAGCAGCTTGTTGACAGGGACAGTCGAGCAGTACTTC	CASSLLTGTVEQYF
few	TRBV7-9	TRBJ1-1	NA	TGTGCCAGCACTCGGAACATGAACACTGAAGCTTTCTTT	CASTRNMNTEAFF
many	TRBV9	TRBJ2-1	NA	TGTGCCAGCAGCGTGAGTGGGGCAGGGAACAATGAGCAGTTCTTC	CASSVSGAGNNEQFF
few	TRBV7-2	TRBJ2-3	TRBD2	TGTGCCAGCAGCTTAGGCCCTAGCGGGAGTTCAGATACGCAGTATTTT	CASSLGPSGSSDTQYF
few	TRBV7-2	TRBJ2-1	NA	TGTGCCAGCAGCCAACCGATCCGCTACAATGAGCAGTTCTTC	CASSQPIRYNEQFF
NA	TRBV7-9	TRBJ1-2	TRBD1	TGTGCCAGCAGCTTCATGGGACAGGGCGCCGGCTACACCTTC	CASSFMGQGAGYTF
NA	TRBV20-1	TRBJ2-5	NA	TGCAGTGCTAGAGCTCCGGACCAAGAGACCCAGTACTTC	CSARAPDQETQYF
NA	TRBV6-5	TRBJ1-2	NA	TGTGCCAGCATTAAAAAGGGCAGCTACACCTTC	CASIKKGSYTF
NA	TRBV10-3	TRBJ1-2	TRBD1	TGTGCCATCAGCGGACAGGAGACTAACTATGGCTACACCTTC	CAISGQETNYGYTF
few	TRBV7-2	TRBJ1-6	NA	TGTGCCAGCAGCTCCAGGACCGAGTATAATTCACCCCTCCACTTT	CASSSRTEYNSPLHF
NA	TRBV7-8	TRBJ2-6	NA	TGTGCCAGCAGCCCCCGGAACGTTGGGGCTACTGGGGCCAACGTCCTGACTTTC	CASSPRNVGATGANVLTF
few	TRBV20-1	TRBJ2-2	NA	TGCAGTGTCAGTCGGAGGACCGGGGAGCTGTTTTTT	CSVSRRTGELFF
few	TRBV20-1	TRBJ2-3	TRBD1	TGCAGTGCTATAAACAGGGGAGCCCCTTTGGATACGCAGTATTTT	CSAINRGAPLDTQYF
NA	TRBV5-4	TRBJ2-2	NA	TGTGCCTGGTCTGGGGAGCCGCTAGAGGACACCGGGGAGCTGTTTTTT	CAWSGEPLEDTGELFF
few	TRBV10-3	TRBJ2-3	TRBD2	TGTGCCATCAGTGGACCTAGCGGGAGCCGTACAGATACGCAGTATTTT	CAISGPSGSRTDTQYF
NA	TRBV14	TRBJ2-1	NA	TGTGCCAGCAGCCCTTTCCTGGGCAGGGTCGTTGGCCCCTACAATGAGCAGTTCTTC	CASSPFLGRVVGPYNEQFF
NA	TRBV6-1	TRBJ2-1	NA	TGTGCCAGCAGTGCACGGGTTAACAATGAGCAGTTCTTC	CASSARVNNEQFF
once	TRBV6-2/TRBV6-3	TRBJ2-7	NA	TGTGCCAGCAGTTATGATGCCTACTCCTACGAGCAGTACTTC	CASSYDAYSYEQYF
NA	TRBV4-1	TRBJ2-1	NA	TGCGCCAGCAGCCAAGCCAACTCACGAGACCAGTTCTTC	CASSQANSRDQFF